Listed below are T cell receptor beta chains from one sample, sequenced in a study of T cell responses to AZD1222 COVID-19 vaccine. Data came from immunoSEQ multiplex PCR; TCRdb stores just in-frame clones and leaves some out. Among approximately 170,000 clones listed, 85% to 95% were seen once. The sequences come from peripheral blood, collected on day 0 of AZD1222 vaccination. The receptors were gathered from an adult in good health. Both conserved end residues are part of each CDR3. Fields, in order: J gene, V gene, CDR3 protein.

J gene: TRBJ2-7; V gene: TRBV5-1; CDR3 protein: CASSTQLAEGGWNF
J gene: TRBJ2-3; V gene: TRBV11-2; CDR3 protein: CASSIWNTQYF
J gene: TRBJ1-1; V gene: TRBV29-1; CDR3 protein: CSVRPRRGTEAFF
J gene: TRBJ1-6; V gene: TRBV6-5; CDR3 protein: CASRPGPYNSPLHF
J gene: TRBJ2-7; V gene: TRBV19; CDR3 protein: CASSRTEGYEQYF
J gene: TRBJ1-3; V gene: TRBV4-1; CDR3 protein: CASSTQVQGGNTIYF
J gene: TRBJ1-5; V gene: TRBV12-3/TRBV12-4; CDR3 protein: CASSSIRNQPQHF
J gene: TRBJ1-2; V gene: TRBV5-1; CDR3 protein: CASSLATGAGGYTF
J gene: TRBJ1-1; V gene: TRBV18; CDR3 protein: CASSPRHKAFGDTEAFF
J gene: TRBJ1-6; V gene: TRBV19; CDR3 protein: CASSPRRGQATSPLHF
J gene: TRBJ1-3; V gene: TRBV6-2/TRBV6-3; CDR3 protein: CASSPGQAPRTTIYF
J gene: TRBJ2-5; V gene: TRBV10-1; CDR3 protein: CASSAGQGTEETQYF
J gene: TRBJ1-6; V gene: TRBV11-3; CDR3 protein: CASSPLPGLPSGRSPLHF
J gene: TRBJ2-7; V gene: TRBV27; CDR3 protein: CASGSVRGVRSSYEQYF
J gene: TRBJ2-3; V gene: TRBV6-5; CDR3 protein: CASIFWDTQYF
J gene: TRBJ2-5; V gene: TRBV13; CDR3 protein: CASSQRGGEETQYF
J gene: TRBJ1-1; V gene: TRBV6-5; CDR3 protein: CATRLSLNTEAFF
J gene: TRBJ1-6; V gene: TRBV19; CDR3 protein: CASSNPGLNSPLHF
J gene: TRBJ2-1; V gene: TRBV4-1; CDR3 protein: CASSQDEGSSSYNEQFF
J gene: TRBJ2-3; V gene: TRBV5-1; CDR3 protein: CASSSQLAYTQYF
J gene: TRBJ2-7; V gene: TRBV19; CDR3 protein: CASTPGQGAYEQYF
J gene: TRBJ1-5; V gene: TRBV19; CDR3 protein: CASSTDRANNQPQHF
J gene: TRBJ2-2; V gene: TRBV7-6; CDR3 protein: CASSLTGGHTGELFF
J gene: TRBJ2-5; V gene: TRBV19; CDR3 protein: CASSIGLAGDQETQYF
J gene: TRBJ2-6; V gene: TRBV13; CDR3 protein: CASSLGQGIVSGANVLTF
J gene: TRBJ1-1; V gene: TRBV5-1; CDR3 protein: CASGARDRGNTEAFF
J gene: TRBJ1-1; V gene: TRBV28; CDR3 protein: CASIHPGSVRDTEAFF
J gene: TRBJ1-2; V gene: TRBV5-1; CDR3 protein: CASSLGEDGYTF
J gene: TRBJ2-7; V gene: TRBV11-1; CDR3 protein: CASSLEGRRPSYEQYF
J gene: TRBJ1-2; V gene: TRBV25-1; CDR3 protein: CASTRPGGQGYTF
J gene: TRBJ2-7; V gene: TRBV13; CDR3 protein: CASSLGLSDEQYF
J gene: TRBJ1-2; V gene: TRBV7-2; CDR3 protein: CASSLGQGLVGYTF
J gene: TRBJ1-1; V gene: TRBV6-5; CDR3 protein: CASSGQGHTEAFF
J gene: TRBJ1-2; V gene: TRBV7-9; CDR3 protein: CASSLLDHDGYTF
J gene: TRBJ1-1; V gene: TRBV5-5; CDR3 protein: CASSLTGVASNTEAFF
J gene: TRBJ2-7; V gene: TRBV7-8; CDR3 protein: CASSGDPRNYEQYF
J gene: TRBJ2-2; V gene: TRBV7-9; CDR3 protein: CASSQTRGTGELFF
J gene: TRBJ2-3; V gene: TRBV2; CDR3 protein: CASSPIPKTSGAPDTQYF
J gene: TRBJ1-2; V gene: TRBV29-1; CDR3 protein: CSVELSVRPGYTF
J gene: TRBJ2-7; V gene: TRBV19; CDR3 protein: CATRTSGSANTYEQYF
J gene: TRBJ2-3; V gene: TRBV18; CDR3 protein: CASSPRRGAGTDTQYF
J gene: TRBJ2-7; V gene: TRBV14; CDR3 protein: CASSPSFHEQYF
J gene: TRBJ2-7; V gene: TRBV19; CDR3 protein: CASSRLGALANEQYF
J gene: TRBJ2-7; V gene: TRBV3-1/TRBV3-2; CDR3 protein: CASSPGHYEQYF
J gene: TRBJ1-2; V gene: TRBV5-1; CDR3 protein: CASSLSDPRTGYTF
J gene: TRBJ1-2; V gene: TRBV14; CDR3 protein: CASSVTGLHGYTF
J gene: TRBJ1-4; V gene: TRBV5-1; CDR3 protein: CASLQSTNEKLFF
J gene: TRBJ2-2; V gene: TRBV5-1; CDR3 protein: CASSDVAGLDTGELFF
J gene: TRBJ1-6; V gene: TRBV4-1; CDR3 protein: CASSLRYRDGNSPLHF
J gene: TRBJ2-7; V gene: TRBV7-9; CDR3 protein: CASSLLHF
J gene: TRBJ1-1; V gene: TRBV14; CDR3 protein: CASSLQLNTEAFF
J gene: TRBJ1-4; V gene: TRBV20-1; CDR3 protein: CSAKTNEKLFF
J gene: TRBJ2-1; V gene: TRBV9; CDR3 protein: CASTSGGLHNEQFF
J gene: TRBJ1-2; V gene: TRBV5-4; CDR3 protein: CASSLDTGLNYGYTF
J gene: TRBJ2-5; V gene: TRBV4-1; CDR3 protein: CASSQLSDFSGGGETQYF
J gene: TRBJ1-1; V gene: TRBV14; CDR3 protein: CASSHVGQARAEAFF
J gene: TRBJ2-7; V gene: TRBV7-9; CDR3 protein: CASSLDLYEQYF
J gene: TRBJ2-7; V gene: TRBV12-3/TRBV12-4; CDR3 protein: CASTASSYEQYF
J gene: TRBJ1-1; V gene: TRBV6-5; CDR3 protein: CASSYTNRGWAEAFF
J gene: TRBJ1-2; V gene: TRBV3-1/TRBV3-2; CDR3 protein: CASSQTGTGYGYTF